Reported below is one TCR beta chain. At least 6 million PBMCs were isolated per sample. Trimming removed 6 bases from V and 1 base from J, with 6 bases in between. The length of the CDR3 is 11 residues. The germline gives CDR1 DFQATT, CDR2 SNEGSKA (reference sequence). Then a second PCR, running about 6 to 12 cycles, was carried out with a sample-barcoded 5' primer and a J-beta primer mix. In TCRdb, the 5' RACE reads were re-called with MiXCR into one record per CDR3 protein. The data contain around 1,100,000 distinct CDR3 sequences, about two fifths of them singletons. This sample was included in a study of blood T cells in healthy people across ages.

The specimen was blood. This sequence was found in a man between 18 and 29 years old in good health. V is TRBV20-1 and J is TRBJ1-1; the D is unclear. The CDR3 reads CSAGANTEAFF. The CDR3 DNA follows: TGCAGTGCGGGAGCGAACACTGAAGCTTTCTTT.